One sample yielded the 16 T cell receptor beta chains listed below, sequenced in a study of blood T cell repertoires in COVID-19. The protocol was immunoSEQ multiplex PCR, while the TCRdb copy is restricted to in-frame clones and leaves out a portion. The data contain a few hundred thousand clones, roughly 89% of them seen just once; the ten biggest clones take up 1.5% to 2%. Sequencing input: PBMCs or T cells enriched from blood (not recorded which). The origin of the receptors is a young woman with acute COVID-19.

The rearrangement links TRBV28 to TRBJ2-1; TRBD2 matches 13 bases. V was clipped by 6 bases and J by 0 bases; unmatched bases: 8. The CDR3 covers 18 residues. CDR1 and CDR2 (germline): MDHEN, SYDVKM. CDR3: CASRGLAGNSISYNEQFF. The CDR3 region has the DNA TGTGCCAGCAGGGGACTAGCGGGAAACAGTATCTCCTACAATGAGCAGTTCTTC.

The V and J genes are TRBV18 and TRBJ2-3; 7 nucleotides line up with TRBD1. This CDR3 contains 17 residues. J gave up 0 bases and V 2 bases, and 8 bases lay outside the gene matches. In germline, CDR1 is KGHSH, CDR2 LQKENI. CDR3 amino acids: CASSPLQGTSSTDTQYF. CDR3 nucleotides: TGTGCCAGCTCACCATTACAGGGGACCTCTAGCACAGATACGCAGTATTTT.

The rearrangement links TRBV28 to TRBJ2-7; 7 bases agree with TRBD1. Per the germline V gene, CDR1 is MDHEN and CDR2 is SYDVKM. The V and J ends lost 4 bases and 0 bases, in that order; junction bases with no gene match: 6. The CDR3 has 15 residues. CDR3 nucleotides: TGTGCCAGCAGTTCCCCACAGGGGACCTCCTACGAGCAGTACTTC. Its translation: CASSSPQGTSYEQYF.

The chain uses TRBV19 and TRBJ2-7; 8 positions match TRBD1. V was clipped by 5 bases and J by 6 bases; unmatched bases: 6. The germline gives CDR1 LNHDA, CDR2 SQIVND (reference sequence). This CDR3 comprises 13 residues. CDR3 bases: TGTGCCAGTAGTGCAAACAGGGGGGTCGAGCAGTACTTC. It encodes CASSANRGVEQYF.

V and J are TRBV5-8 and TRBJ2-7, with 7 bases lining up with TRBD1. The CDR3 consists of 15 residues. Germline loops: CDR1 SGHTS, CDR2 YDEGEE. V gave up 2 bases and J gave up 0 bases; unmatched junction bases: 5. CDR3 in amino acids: CASSLGGSSSYEQYF. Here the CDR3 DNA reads TGTGCCAGCAGCTTAGGGGGCAGTAGCTCCTACGAGCAGTACTTC.

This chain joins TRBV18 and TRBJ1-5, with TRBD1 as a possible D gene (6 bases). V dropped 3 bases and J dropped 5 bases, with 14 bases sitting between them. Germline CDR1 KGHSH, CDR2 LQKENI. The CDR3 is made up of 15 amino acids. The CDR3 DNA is TGTGCCAGCTCACCGAACAGGGAAAAGTATCAGCCCCAGCATTTT. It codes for CASSPNREKYQPQHF.

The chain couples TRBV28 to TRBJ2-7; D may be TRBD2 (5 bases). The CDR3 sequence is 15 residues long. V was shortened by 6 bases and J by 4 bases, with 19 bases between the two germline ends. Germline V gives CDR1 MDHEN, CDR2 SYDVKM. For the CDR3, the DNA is TGTGCCAGCAGCCCCGGTGGGCCCAGGACTTACGAGCAGTACTTC. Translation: CASSPGGPRTYEQYF.

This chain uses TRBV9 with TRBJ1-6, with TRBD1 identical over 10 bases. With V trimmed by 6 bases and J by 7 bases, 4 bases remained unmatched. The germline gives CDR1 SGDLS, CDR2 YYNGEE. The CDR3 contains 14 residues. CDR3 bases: TGTGCCAGCAACGCGGGACAGGGGAATTCACCCCTCCACTTT. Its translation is CASNAGQGNSPLHF.

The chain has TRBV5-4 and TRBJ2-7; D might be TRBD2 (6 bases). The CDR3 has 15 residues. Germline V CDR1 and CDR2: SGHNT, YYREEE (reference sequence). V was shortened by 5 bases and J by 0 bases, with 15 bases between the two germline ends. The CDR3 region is CASRPAGLNSYEQYF. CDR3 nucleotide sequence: TGTGCCAGCAGGCCGGCGGGACTCAACTCCTACGAGCAGTACTTC.

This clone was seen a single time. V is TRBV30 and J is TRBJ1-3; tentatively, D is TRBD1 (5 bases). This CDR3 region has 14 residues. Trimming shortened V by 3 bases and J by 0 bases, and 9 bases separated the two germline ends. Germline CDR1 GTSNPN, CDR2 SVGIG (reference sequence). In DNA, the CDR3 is TGTGCCTGGAGGGACAAAGGCTCTGGAAACACCATATATTTT. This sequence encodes CAWRDKGSGNTIYF.

Here the CDR3 reads CASSYTKREREQFF. Here the CDR3 DNA reads TGTGCCAGCAGCTATACTAAGCGGGAACGGGAGCAGTTCTTC. This chain joins TRBV7-9 and TRBJ2-1; 7 bases align to TRBD2. The CDR3 spans 14 residues. Germline-derived CDR1 and CDR2 are SEHNR and FQNEAQ (reference sequence). With 4 bases clipped from V and 10 bases from J, the junction kept 10 bases outside the gene matches.

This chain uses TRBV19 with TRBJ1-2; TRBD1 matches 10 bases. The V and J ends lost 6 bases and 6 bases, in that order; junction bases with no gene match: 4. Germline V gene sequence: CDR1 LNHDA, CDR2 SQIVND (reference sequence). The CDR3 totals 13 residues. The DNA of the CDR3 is TGTGCCAGTAGACAGACAGGGGGCCATGGCTACACCTTC. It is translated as CASRQTGGHGYTF.

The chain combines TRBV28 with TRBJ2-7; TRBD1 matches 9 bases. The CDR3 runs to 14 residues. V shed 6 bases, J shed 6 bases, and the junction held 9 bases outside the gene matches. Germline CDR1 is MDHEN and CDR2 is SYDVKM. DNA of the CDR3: TGTGCCAGCAGAGGACAGGGGAGTTCTCTCGAGCAGTACTTC. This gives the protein CASRGQGSSLEQYF.

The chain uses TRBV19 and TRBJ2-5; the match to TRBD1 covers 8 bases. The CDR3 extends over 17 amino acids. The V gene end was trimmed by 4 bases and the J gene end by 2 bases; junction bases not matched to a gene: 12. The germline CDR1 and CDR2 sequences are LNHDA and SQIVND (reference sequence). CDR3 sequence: CASSTPRTGKKQETQYF. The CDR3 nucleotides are TGTGCCAGTAGTACCCCCCGGACAGGGAAGAAACAAGAGACCCAGTACTTC.

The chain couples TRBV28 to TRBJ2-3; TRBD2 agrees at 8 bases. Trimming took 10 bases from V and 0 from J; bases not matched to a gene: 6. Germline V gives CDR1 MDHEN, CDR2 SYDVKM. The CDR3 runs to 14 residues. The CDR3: CATKIAGSTDTQYF. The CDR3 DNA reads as TGTGCCACAAAGATAGCGGGAAGCACAGATACGCAGTATTTT.

This chain's CDR3 is CASPNGGLFLNSPLHF. The CDR3 DNA follows: TGCGCCAGCCCCAACGGGGGGCTGTTCCTTAATTCACCCCTCCACTTT. The chain combines TRBV10-1 with TRBJ1-6; the D gene is possibly TRBD1 (6 bases). The CDR3 totals 16 residues. Germline V gives CDR1 WNHNN, CDR2 SYGVQD (reference sequence). Trimming pared 8 bases from V and 6 bases from J, leaving 20 bases between.